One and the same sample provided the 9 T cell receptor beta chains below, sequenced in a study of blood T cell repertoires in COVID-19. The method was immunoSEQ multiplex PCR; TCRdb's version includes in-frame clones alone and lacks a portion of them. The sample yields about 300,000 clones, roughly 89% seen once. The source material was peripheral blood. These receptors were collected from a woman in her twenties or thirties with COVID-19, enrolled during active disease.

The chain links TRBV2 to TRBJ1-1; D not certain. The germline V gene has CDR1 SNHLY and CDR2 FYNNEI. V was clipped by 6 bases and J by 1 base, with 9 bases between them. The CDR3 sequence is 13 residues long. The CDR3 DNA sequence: TGTGCCAGCAGAACAGAGACGAACACTGAAGCTTTCTTT. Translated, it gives CASRTETNTEAFF.

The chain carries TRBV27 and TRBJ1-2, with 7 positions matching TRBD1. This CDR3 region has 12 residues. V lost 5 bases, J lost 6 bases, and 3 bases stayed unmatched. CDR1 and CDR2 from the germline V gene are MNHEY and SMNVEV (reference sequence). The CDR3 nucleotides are TGTGCCAGCAGTCGCGGGACAGATGGCTACACCTTC. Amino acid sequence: CASSRGTDGYTF.

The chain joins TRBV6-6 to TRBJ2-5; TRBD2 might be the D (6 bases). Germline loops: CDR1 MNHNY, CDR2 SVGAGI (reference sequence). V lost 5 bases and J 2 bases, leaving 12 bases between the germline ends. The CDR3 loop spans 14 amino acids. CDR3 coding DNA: TGTGCCAGCAGTAAAAGCGGGCAGCAAGAGACCCAGTACTTC. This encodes CASSKSGQQETQYF.

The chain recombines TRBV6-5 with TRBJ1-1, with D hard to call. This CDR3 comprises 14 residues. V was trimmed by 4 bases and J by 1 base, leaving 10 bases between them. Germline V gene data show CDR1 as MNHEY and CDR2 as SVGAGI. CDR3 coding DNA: TGTGCCAGCAGTTCAATCGGTCCGAACACTGAAGCTTTCTTT. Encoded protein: CASSSIGPNTEAFF.

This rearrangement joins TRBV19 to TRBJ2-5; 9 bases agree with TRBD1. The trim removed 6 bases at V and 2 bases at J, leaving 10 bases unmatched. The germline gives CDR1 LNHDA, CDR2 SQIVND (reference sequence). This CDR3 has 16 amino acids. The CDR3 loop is CASRTGTGTEQETQYF. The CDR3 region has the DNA TGTGCCAGTAGAACAGGGACAGGGACCGAGCAAGAGACCCAGTACTTC.

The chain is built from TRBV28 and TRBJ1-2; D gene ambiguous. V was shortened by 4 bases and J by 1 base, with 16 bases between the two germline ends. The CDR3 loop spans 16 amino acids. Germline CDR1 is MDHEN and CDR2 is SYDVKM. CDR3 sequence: CASSSPSSQINYGYTF. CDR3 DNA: TGTGCCAGCAGTTCCCCATCGTCCCAGATTAACTATGGCTACACCTTC.

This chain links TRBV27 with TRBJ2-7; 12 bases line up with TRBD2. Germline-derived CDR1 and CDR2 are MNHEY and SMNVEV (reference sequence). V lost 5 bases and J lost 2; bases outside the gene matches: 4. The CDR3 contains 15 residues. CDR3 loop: CASSLRTSGAYEQYF. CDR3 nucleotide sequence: TGTGCCAGCAGTCTTCGGACTAGCGGGGCCTACGAGCAGTACTTC.

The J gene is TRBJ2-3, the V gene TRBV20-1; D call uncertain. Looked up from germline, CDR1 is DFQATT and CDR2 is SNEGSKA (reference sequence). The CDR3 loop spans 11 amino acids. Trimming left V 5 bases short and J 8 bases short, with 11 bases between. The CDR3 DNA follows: TGCAGTGCTGCCGGTCCCGGTACGCAGTATTTT. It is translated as CSAAGPGTQYF.

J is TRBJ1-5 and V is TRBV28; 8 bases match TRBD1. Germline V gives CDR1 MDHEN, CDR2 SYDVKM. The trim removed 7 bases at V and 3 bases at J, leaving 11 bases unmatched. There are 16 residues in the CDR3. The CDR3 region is CASNMGRTGINQPQHF. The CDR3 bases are TGTGCCAGCAATATGGGAAGGACAGGGATCAATCAGCCCCAGCATTTT.